This TCR beta chain was sequenced for a study of blood T cell repertoires in COVID-19. Study in general: PBMCs, B-cell-depleted T cells, or T cells were the source of the cDNA or gDNA that made up the material.

In the original processing: Cell counts per sample came from amplifying reference gene primers. Here immunoSEQ multiplex PCR was the method, and the copy in TCRdb shows in-frame clones only, minus some. Clonal size and the V and J genes are those of that table, whereas D and trimming came from the DNA. Altogether approximately 140,000 clones are present, roughly four fifths being singletons, with the ten largest covering roughly 1.4%. Germline CDR1 SNHLY, CDR2 FYNNEI. V lost 7 bases to trimming and J lost 5 bases, with 17 bases between them. The CDR3 covers 14 residues. This clonotype originated in a human donor in a cohort sampled during active COVID-19. The rearrangement uses TRBV2 and TRBJ2-5, with D possibly TRBD1 on 5 matching bases. The sample comprised peripheral blood. The CDR3 DNA sequence: TGTGCCAGCACTTGGCAGGGCATGGGGGAGACCCAGTACTTC. Protein product: CASTWQGMGETQYF.